Below are 22 T cell receptor beta chains sequenced from a single sample in a study of OX40 agonist ivuxolimab in advanced cancers. The assay was immunoSEQ multiplex PCR, and TCRdb's table has in-frame clones only and misses some. The repertoire has roughly 58,000 clones, roughly 93% of them found once; the top ten carry roughly 18%. Material: CD4+ or CD8+ T cells sorted from blood, obtained in a trial of the OX40 agonist ivuxolimab. The receptors come from an adult with an advanced solid tumor such as melanoma, head and neck, liver or kidney cancer.

A single count supports this clone. The junction and the germline gene differ at one end; a read error may be behind it. The V gene is TRBV5-1, the J gene TRBJ2-7, with 8 bases matching TRBD1. Germline V CDR1 and CDR2: SGHRS, YFSETQ. The CDR3 sequence is 17 residues long. This CDR3 reads CASSLAGQGQVTYGQYF. As DNA, the CDR3 is TGCGCCAGCAGCTTGGCGGGCCAGGGACAGGTAACCTACGGGCAGTACTTC.

This clone was counted once. The chain combines TRBV27 with TRBJ2-7; 9 positions match TRBD2. V trimming: 5 bases; J trimming: 0 bases; junction bases outside the gene matches: 8. This CDR3 has 16 residues. Germline loops: CDR1 MNHEY, CDR2 SMNVEV (reference sequence). The CDR3 reads CASSPLAGASSYEQYF. In DNA form, the CDR3 reads TGTGCCAGCAGTCCCTTAGCGGGAGCGAGCTCCTACGAGCAGTACTTC.

Only one count was recorded for this clone. V and J are TRBV28 and TRBJ2-7; D possibly uses TRBD1 or TRBD2 (5 bases each). Trimming took 6 bases from V and 4 from J, leaving 13 bases between them. This CDR3 comprises 13 residues. CDR1 is MDHEN, CDR2 SYDVKM, per germline. The CDR3 DNA follows: TGTGCCAGCAGAGAGGGACCGGTATACGAGCAGTACTTC. Translated: CASREGPVYEQYF.

The chain joins TRBV4-2 to TRBJ1-5; D is unresolved. The CDR3 is made up of 15 amino acids. Germline-derived CDR1 and CDR2 are LGHNA and YNFKEQ. V lost 0 bases, J lost 5 bases, and 11 bases lay in between. CDR3 nucleotides: TGTGCCAGCAGCCAAGAAACTACCAGCCATCAGCCCCAGCATTTT. Translated, it gives CASSQETTSHQPQHF.

The rearrangement uses TRBV7-6 and TRBJ2-5, with 12 bases matching TRBD2. Unmatched junction bases numbered 6, after V lost 5 bases and J lost 5 bases. This CDR3 comprises 15 residues. CDR1 and CDR2 from the germline V gene are SGHVS and FNYEAQ. CDR3 region: CASSDLAGGRETQYF. CDR3 sequence (DNA): TGTGCCAGCAGCGATCTAGCGGGAGGGCGTGAGACCCAGTACTTC. The variable domain in full, completed from reference TRBV7-6 and TRBJ2-5, reads GAGVSQSPRYKVTKRGQDVALRCDPISGHVSLYWYRQALGQGPEFLTYFNYEAQQDKSGLPNDRFSAERPEGSISTLTIQRTEQRDSAMYRCASSDLAGGRETQYFGPGTRLLVL.

This chain links TRBV28 with TRBJ1-1, with a possible D match to TRBD1 (5 bases). Germline CDR1 MDHEN, CDR2 SYDVKM. Between the trimmed V and J ends, which lost 3 bases and 4 bases, there was a span of 15 bases. The CDR3 contains 15 residues. CDR3 bases: TGTGCCAGCAGTTTTTATGCAGGGTATTTCACTGAAGCTTTCTTT. Its protein product is CASSFYAGYFTEAFF.

This chain uses TRBV9 with TRBJ2-2; 10 bases are a match to TRBD2. Germline V lookup: CDR1 SGDLS, CDR2 YYNGEE. This CDR3 contains 16 residues. V shed 2 bases and J 6 bases; nucleotides not matched to a gene: 7. The CDR3 DNA is TGTGCCAGCAGCGTGGCTAGCGGGAGCATGGCCGGGGAGCTGTTTTTT. Translation gives CASSVASGSMAGELFF.

The CDR3 DNA reads TGTGCCAGCAGCGCCGACAGGCCGAACACCGGGGAGCTGTTTTTT. Amino acid sequence: CASSADRPNTGELFF. V is TRBV7-7 and J is TRBJ2-2; the D gene is possibly TRBD1 (6 bases). The V gene lost 5 bases and the J gene lost 0 bases, with 10 bases spanning the gap. This CDR3 region has 15 residues. CDR1 SSHAT and CDR2 FNYEAQ come from the germline V gene (reference sequence).

The gene calls are TRBV10-2 and TRBJ2-7, with D tentatively TRBD2 (5 bases). The germline V gene encodes CDR1 WSHSY and CDR2 SAAADI. The CDR3 sequence is 14 residues long. The ends were cut back, 2 bases at V and 7 bases at J, with 15 bases in the middle. CDR3 in amino acids: CASSEGRVNWEQYF. In DNA form, the CDR3 reads TGCGCCAGCAGTGAGGGGCGGGTTAACTGGGAGCAGTACTTC.

This clone was recorded only once. V and J are TRBV5-4 and TRBJ2-2; D gene uncertain. CDR1 SGHNT and CDR2 YYREEE come from the germline V gene (reference sequence). The CDR3 has 16 amino acids. Trimming stripped 3 bases from V and 3 bases from J, with 15 bases between. CDR3 in amino acids: CASSYRRIRDTGELFF. CDR3 DNA sequence: TGTGCCAGCAGCTACCGACGTATCCGGGACACCGGGGAGCTGTTTTTT.

This clone has more than one count but fewer than ten. The V and J genes are TRBV13 and TRBJ1-5; no definite D call. The V end lost 3 bases, the J end lost 3 bases, and 9 bases lay between the germline ends. In germline, CDR1 is PRHDT, CDR2 FYEKMQ (reference sequence). The CDR3 has 14 amino acids. The CDR3 coding sequence is TGTGCCAGCAGCTTCGGGTCTCTCAATCAGCCCCAGCATTTT. Encoded protein: CASSFGSLNQPQHF.

This clone was picked up one time. The rearrangement uses TRBV27 and TRBJ2-7, with D perhaps being TRBD1 or TRBD2 (5 bases each). CDR3 length: 14 amino acids. Germline-derived CDR1 and CDR2 are MNHEY and SMNVEV (reference sequence). Trimming took off 6 bases at V and 3 bases at J, with 15 bases between the two ends. The CDR3 region has the DNA TGTGCCAGCAGAGGACTCTCCCAGGGCTACGAGCAGTACTTC. It translates to CASRGLSQGYEQYF.

The rearrangement uses TRBV9 and TRBJ1-2; D not certain. Trimming took off 5 bases at V and 8 bases at J, with 10 bases between the two ends. Germline V gene data show CDR1 as SGDLS and CDR2 as YYNGEE. The CDR3 spans 11 residues. The CDR3 DNA follows: TGTGCCAGCAGGTCTCAGCGAGGCTACACCTTC. Translation gives CASRSQRGYTF.

V and J are TRBV28 and TRBJ1-2; D not certain. This CDR3 region has 15 residues. V lost 5 bases, J lost 4 bases, and 17 bases lay in between. The germline V gene has CDR1 MDHEN and CDR2 SYDVKM. The CDR3 DNA sequence: TGTGCCAGCAGTGCCCTTGGAAGGGCAGCCTATGGCTACACCTTC. It encodes CASSALGRAAYGYTF.

This sequence joins TRBV11-3 and TRBJ2-3; maybe TRBD2 (6 bases). Trimming removed 1 base from V and 0 bases from J, with 23 bases in between. This CDR3 is 20 amino acids long. CDR1 SGHNT and CDR2 YENEEA come from the germline V gene. The CDR3 sequence is CASSLGMRRGPETSTDTQYF. The CDR3 DNA reads TGTGCCAGCAGCTTAGGAATGAGGCGGGGCCCCGAGACTAGCACAGATACGCAGTATTTT.

Details on this clone: Other nucleotide sequences in the sample specify the same CDR3. The rearrangement links TRBV6-5 to TRBJ2-7, with unresolved D. V was clipped by 0 bases and J by 2 bases, with 8 bases between them. The CDR3 consists of 14 residues. CDR1 is MNHEY, CDR2 SVGAGI, per germline. CDR3 region: CASSYSGSTYEQYF. DNA for the CDR3: TGTGCCAGCAGTTACTCGGGTTCTACCTACGAGCAGTACTTC.

The chain has TRBV9 and TRBJ1-1, with 9 bases aligning to TRBD1. The V segment lost 0 bases and the J segment 5 bases; nucleotides outside the gene matches: 5. The CDR3 sequence is 15 residues long. CDR1 and CDR2 from the germline V gene are SGDLS and YYNGEE. The CDR3 region is CASSVGGTGWTEAFF. CDR3 DNA sequence: TGTGCCAGCAGCGTAGGCGGGACAGGGTGGACTGAAGCTTTCTTT. Complete variable domain (other parts from reference TRBV9 and TRBJ1-1): DSGVTQTPKHLITATGQRVTLRCSPRSGDLSVYWYQQSLDQGLQFLIQYYNGEERAKGNILERFSAQQFPDLHSELNLSSLELGDSALYFCASSVGGTGWTEAFFGQGTRLTVV.

The chain uses TRBV21-1 and TRBJ2-7. TRBV21-1 is a pseudogene locus. CDR3 length equals 15 residues. DNA for the CDR3: TGTGCCAGCAGCAAATCCAGGGACGGCCAGAACGAGCAGTACTTC. Translating it yields CASSKSRDGQNEQYF.

This rearrangement joins TRBV4-3 to TRBJ2-7, with a weak D call TRBD2 (6 bases). Germline V gene sequence: CDR1 LGHNA, CDR2 YSLEER. The CDR3 sequence is 14 residues long. Deletions cut 0 bases from V and 4 bases from J, with 10 bases between. CDR3 region: CASSQDGSGYEQYF. The CDR3 bases are TGCGCCAGCAGCCAAGACGGGAGTGGGTACGAGCAGTACTTC.

Only one count was recorded for this clone. This chain joins TRBV27 and TRBJ2-7; 9 bases align to TRBD2. Germline V gene lookup returns CDR1 MNHEY and CDR2 SMNVEV (reference sequence). V lost 4 bases to trimming and J lost 7 bases; unmatched junction nucleotides: 14. The CDR3 length is 16 residues. The CDR3 bases are TGTGCCAGCAGTTGGAGTGCGGGACTAGCAGGTTTGGAGCAGTACTTC. Translated, it gives CASSWSAGLAGLEQYF.

This chain connects TRBV11-2 to TRBJ2-3; D possibly matches TRBD1 or TRBD2 (5 bases each). CDR3 length: 14 residues. Trimming took 7 bases from V and 2 from J, leaving 13 bases between them. Germline V gene lookup returns CDR1 SGHAT and CDR2 FQNNGV. The CDR3 region is CASTLGGYTDTQYF. The CDR3 DNA reads TGTGCCAGCACCCTTGGGGGATACACAGATACGCAGTATTTT.

V gene TRBV30 combines with J gene TRBJ2-7; D is possibly TRBD1 (6 bases). The CDR3 has 14 residues. Germline V lookup: CDR1 GTSNPN, CDR2 SVGIG (reference sequence). The V and J ends lost 4 bases and 2 bases respectively, with 15 bases between them. In nucleotides, the CDR3 is TGTGCCTGGACCCCAGGGGATGGACCCTACGAGCAGTACTTC. This translates into CAWTPGDGPYEQYF.